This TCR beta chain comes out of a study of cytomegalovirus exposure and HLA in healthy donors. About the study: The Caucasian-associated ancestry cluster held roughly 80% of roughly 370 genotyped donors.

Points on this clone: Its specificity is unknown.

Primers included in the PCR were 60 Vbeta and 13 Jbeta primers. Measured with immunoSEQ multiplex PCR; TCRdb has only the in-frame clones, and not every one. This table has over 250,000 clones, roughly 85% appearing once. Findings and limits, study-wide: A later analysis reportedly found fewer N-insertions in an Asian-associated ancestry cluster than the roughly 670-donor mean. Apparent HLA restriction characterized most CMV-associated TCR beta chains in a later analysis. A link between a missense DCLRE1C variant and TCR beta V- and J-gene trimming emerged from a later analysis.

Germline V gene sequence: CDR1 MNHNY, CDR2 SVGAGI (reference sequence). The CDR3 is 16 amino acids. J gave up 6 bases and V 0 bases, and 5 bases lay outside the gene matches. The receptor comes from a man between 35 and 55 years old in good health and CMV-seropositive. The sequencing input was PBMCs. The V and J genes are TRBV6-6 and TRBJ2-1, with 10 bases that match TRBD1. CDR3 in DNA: TGTGCCAGCAGTTACTCACGGGACAGGGGTCCCAATGAGCAGTTCTTC. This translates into CASSYSRDRGPNEQFF.